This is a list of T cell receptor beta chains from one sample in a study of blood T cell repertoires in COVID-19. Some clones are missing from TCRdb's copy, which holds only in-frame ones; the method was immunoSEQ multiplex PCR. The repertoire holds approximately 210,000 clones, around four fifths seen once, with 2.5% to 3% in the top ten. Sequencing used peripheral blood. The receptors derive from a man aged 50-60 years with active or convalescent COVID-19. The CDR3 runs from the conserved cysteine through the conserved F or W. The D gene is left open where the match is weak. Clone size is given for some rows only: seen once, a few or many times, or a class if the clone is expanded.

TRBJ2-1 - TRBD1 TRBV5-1 CASSAGTGASSYNEQFF TGCGCCAGCAGCGCCGGGACAGGGGCGAGCTCCTACAATGAGCAGTTCTTC
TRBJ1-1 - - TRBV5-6 CASSWDTMNTEAFF TGTGCCAGCAGCTGGGACACTATGAACACTGAAGCTTTCTTT
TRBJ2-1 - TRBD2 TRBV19 CASTRTSGSTNEQFF TGTGCCAGTACCAGGACTAGCGGGAGTACTAATGAGCAGTTCTTC
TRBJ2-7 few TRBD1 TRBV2 CASTGDRGWEQYF TGTGCCAGCACAGGAGACAGGGGTTGGGAGCAGTACTTC
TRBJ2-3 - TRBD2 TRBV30 CAWSVLRGGGDTQYF TGTGCCTGGAGTGTACTGCGGGGGGGAGGAGATACGCAGTATTTT
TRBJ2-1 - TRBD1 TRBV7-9 CASSPLTGGSFTAYNEQFF TGTGCCAGCAGCCCTTTGACAGGGGGAAGCTTCACCGCCTACAATGAGCAGTTCTTC
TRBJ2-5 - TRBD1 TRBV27 CASRSLRGPETQYF TGTGCCAGCAGGTCTCTTAGGGGGCCGGAGACCCAGTACTTC
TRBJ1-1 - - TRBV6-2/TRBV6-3 CASSPSQANTEAFF TGTGCCAGCAGCCCCAGTCAGGCGAACACTGAAGCTTTCTTT
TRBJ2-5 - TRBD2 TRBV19 CASSIDSGGSQETQYF TGTGCCAGTAGTATAGACAGCGGGGGGTCTCAAGAGACCCAGTACTTC
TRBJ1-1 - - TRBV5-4 CASSLGGAKNTEAFF TGTGCCAGCAGCCTAGGAGGGGCCAAGAACACTGAAGCTTTCTTT
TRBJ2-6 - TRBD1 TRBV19 CASNGQGLGPGANVLTF TGTGCCAGTAATGGACAGGGTCTGGGTCCTGGGGCCAACGTCCTGACTTTC
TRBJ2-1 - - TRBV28 CASSLSPVRPQFF TGTGCCAGCAGTTTATCCCCGGTTCGCCCTCAGTTCTTC
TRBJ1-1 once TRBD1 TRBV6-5 CATLDRVGTEAFF TGTGCCACACTGGACAGGGTAGGCACTGAAGCTTTCTTT
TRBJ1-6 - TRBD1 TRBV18 CASSPPSGGESPLHF TGTGCCAGCTCACCACCCTCAGGGGGCGAATCACCCCTCCACTTT
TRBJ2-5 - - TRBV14 CASSQRGTIGAKETQYF TGTGCCAGCAGCCAACGAGGAACTATTGGGGCCAAAGAGACCCAGTACTTC
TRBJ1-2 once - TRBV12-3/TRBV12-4 CASSPRGLHGYTF TGTGCCAGCAGCCCCCGAGGACTCCATGGCTACACCTTC
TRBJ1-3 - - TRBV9 CASSVNWQAGNTIYF TGTGCCAGCAGCGTCAATTGGCAGGCTGGAAACACCATATATTTT
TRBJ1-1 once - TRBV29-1 CSVDGQKNTEAFF TGCAGCGTTGATGGCCAGAAGAACACTGAAGCTTTCTTT
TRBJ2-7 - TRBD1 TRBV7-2 CASSFRQGSYEQYF TGTGCCAGCAGCTTCCGACAGGGATCCTACGAGCAGTACTTC
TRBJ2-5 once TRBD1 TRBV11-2 CASSSRTGWETQYF TGTGCCAGCAGCTCCAGGACAGGGTGGGAGACCCAGTACTTC
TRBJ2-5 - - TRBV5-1 CASSLGDSRRETQYF TGCGCCAGCAGCTTGGGGGACTCCCGCCGCGAGACCCAGTACTTC
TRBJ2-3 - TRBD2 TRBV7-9 CASSSVAGGGTDTQYF TGTGCCAGCAGCTCGGTAGCGGGAGGGGGCACAGATACGCAGTATTTT
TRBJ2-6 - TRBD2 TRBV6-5 CASLAGIFGANVLTF TGTGCCAGCCTAGCGGGGATCTTCGGGGCCAACGTCCTGACTTTC
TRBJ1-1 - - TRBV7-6 CASSLIRDTEAFF TGTGCCAGCAGCTTGATCAGGGACACTGAAGCTTTCTTT
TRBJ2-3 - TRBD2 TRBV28 CASSLGLAATDTQYF TGTGCCAGCAGTTTGGGACTAGCGGCAACAGATACGCAGTATTTT
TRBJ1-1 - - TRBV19 CASTKQLNTEAFF TGTGCCAGTACGAAACAGCTGAACACTGAAGCTTTCTTT
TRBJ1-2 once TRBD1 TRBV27 CASSSGQGAGGYTF TGTGCCAGCAGTTCGGGACAGGGGGCAGGTGGCTACACCTTC
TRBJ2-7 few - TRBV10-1 CASSEGDSSVYEQYF TGCGCCAGCAGTGAGGGGGACTCCTCCGTCTACGAGCAGTACTTC
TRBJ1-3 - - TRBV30 CAWSVSRLGNTIYF TGTGCCTGGAGTGTATCCCGTCTGGGAAACACCATATATTTT
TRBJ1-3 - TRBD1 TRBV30 CAWTKGAAGNTIYF TGTGCCTGGACGAAGGGGGCGGCTGGAAACACCATATATTTT
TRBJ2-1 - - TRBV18 CASSPRRTAYNEQFF TGTGCCAGCTCACCACGGAGGACAGCTTACAATGAGCAGTTCTTC
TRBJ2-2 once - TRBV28 CASSFLSGTPYTGELFF TGTGCCAGCAGTTTTCTATCGGGGACACCGTACACCGGGGAGCTGTTTTTT
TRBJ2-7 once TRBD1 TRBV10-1 CASSDWTGRGEQYF TGCGCCAGCAGTGATTGGACAGGGCGAGGGGAGCAGTACTTC
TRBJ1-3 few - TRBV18 CASSPELGNTIYF TGTGCCAGCTCACCGGAGCTTGGAAACACCATATATTTT
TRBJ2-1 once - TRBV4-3 CASSQVSDTYNEQFF TGCGCCAGCAGCCAAGTTAGCGACACCTACAATGAGCAGTTCTTC
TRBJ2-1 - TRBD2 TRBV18 CASSPLPGTSGNNEQFF TGTGCCAGCTCACCACTACCAGGGACTAGCGGGAACAATGAGCAGTTCTTC
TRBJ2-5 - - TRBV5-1 CASSLRDWTETQYF TGCGCCAGCAGCTTGCGGGACTGGACGGAGACCCAGTACTTC
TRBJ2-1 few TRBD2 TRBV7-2 CASRHRGIGAGGPAFF TGTGCCAGCCGCCATCGGGGCATTGGAGCGGGGGGGCCGGCGTTCTTC
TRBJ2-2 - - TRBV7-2 CASTPLVGGELFF TGTGCCAGCACCCCCCTAGTGGGCGGGGAGCTGTTTTTT
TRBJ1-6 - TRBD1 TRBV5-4 CASSGGGTGKNSPLHF TGTGCCAGCAGCGGGGGCGGGACAGGGAAGAATTCACCCCTCCACTTT
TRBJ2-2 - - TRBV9 CASSVNPRRQEREELFF TGTGCCAGCAGCGTAAATCCGAGGAGACAGGAGAGAGAGGAGCTGTTTTTT
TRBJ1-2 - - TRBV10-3 CAISPDGHNYGYTF TGTGCCATCAGCCCTGACGGACACAACTATGGCTACACCTTC
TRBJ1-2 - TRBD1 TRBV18 CASSREQGAVGYTF TGTGCCAGCTCACGCGAACAGGGGGCGGTCGGCTACACCTTC
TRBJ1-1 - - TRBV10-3 CAISVQGSDTEAFF TGTGCCATCAGTGTACAGGGATCCGACACTGAAGCTTTCTTT
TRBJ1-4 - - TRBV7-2 CASSPGRGEKLFF TGTGCCAGCAGCCCTGGGAGGGGAGAAAAACTGTTTTTT
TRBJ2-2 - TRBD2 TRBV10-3 CAIKEAGGPPGELFF TGTGCCATCAAAGAAGCGGGAGGGCCCCCCGGGGAGCTGTTTTTT
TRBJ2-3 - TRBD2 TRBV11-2 CASSFRRLASADTQYF TGTGCCAGCAGCTTCCGACGACTAGCGTCGGCAGATACGCAGTATTTT
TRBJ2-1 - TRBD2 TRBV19 CASSIGGSGSQDEQFF TGTGCCAGTAGTATAGGCGGTAGCGGGAGTCAGGATGAGCAGTTCTTC
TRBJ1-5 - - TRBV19 CASSTPGGNQPQHF TGTGCCAGTAGTACCCCGGGGGGCAATCAGCCCCAGCATTTT
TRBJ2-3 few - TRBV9 CASSVDGDSNTDTQYF TGTGCCAGCAGCGTAGACGGGGACTCCAACACAGATACGCAGTATTTT
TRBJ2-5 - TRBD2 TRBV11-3 CASSPGTSGGETQYF TGTGCCAGCAGCCCCGGGACTAGCGGGGGAGAGACCCAGTACTTC
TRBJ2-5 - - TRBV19 CASSRRSTSPSETQYF TGTGCCAGTAGTCGTAGATCCACGAGTCCTTCAGAGACCCAGTACTTC
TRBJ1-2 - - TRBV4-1 CASSPYHSNYGYTF TGCGCCAGCAGCCCTTACCACTCTAACTATGGCTACACCTTC